The source of this T cell receptor beta chain is a study of CD8+ T cells in alopecia areata (dated by TCRdb to the late 2010s). A note on the overall study: Treated patients were enrolled in an open-label pilot trial of oral tofacitinib, 5 to 10 mg twice daily, for moderate-to-severe alopecia areata. Tofacitinib was administered for 6 to 18 months, and 6 months of follow-up off drug were then conducted to assess delayed response and recurrence. In both human patients and the C3H/HeJ mouse model, the study applied high-throughput TCRbeta sequencing to look at T cell clonal expansion in alopecia areata. On the human side, TCRbeta sequencing was run on scalp tissue and on sorted CD4+ and CD8+ peripheral blood T cells from healthy controls and from alopecia areata patients with either patchy or totalis/universalis disease. Tofacitinib-treated patients had biopsies at baseline and at 4 and 24 weeks of treatment, with a later scalp biopsy in several patients. Scalp clonality was compared across normal scalp (n=4), patchy alopecia areata scalp (n=8), and alopecia totalis/universalis scalp (n=8). RNA was extracted with the PAXgene miRNA kit for fixed scalp, the miRNeasy kit for PBMCs, and the RNeasy kit for mouse skin. Amplification of TCRbeta CDR3 regions was done by immunoSEQ multiplex PCR using 35 Vbeta forward primers and 13 Jbeta reverse primers. What the authors observed across the whole study: TCR sequences shared between patients were less clear than in mice, possibly partly because of HLA diversity in the patient population. Compared with normal scalp, lesional scalp had higher clonality and more expanded CD8+ clones, particularly in alopecia totalis/universalis, a pattern that suggests antigenic drive. Scalp TCR repertoire analysis is complicated because resident alphabeta T cells in normal human skin are also sequenced, whereas mouse skin is dominated by gammadelta T cells.

Preparation of the library involved the immunoSEQ multiplex PCR assay. RNA was extracted from all samples and reverse transcribed into cDNA as template for TCR sequencing. SuperScript III was used to make first-strand cDNA, primed with a 2:1 mix of oligo-dT and random hexamers. A synthetic immune receptor repertoire was used to measure amplification bias, and any remaining bias was corrected computationally. In the original analysis: Raw reads were preprocessed to remove errors, and CDR3 was defined by IMGT conventions from the conserved cysteine to phenylalanine. Clonality was calculated as 1 minus Shannon entropy normalized by log2 of the number of productive unique TCRs. Scalp TCRbeta sequences were cross-referenced with sorted blood CD4 and CD8 repertoires so that the CD4 or CD8 identity of scalp clones could be inferred. The table was pulled from immuneACCESS by TCRdb, which kept in-frame rearrangements only. Such tables lose some clones; where checked, under half of the loss comes from unresolved V genes, and the rest has no known cause. D and trimming come from the DNA, and the V and J calls and clone size come from that table. The table for this sample lists fewer than 20,000 clones; around 66% of them were counted only once. 6.1% of the sample comes from the top ten.

Read against the paper, the sample's time point label means: baseline before oral tofacitinib. Peripheral blood and lesional scalp punch biopsies were obtained from patients with alopecia areata. Human scalp biopsies were fixed immediately in PAXgene tissue containers. V is cut by 4 bases and J by 0 bases, and the space between the germline ends is 6 bases. Spanning cysteine to phenylalanine, the CDR3 consists of 13 amino acids. Only CDR3 DNA remains: 39 bases, in frame from the first base. The germline V gene encodes CDR1 SGHRS and CDR2 YFSETQ. A remark on this clone: It lacks a known antigen. No much larger clonotype is one base removed from it; base qualities were not supplied.

Recombination linked TRBV5-1 to TRBJ2-3; the D gene identity is not certain. Sequencing was performed on skin, taken at week 0. The TCR originated in a human donor with alopecia areata. The base sequence is TGCGCCAGCAGCGTAACTAGCACAGATACGCAGTATTTT. Translated, this is CASSVTSTDTQYF.